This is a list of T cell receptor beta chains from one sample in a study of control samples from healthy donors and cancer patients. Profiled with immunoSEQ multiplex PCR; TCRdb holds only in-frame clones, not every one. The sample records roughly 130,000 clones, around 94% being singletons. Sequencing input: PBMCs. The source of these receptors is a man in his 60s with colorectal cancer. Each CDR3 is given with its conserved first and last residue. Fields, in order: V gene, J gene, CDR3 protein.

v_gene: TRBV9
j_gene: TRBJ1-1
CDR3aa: CASSVRDLNTEAFF

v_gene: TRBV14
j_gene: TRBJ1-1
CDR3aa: CASSQGWGGTEAFF

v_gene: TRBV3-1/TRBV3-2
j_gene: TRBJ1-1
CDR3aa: CASSQTDGTSEAFF

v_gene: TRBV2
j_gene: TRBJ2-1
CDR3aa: CASTRVPLGNPGEQFF

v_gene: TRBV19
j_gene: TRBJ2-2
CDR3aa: CASRREGTTGELFF

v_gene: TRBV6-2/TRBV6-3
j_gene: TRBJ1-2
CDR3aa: CASSYRDNQATNYGYTF

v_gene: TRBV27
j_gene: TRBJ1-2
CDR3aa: CASSLSMDYGYTF

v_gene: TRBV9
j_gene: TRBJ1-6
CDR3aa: CASRSGLGLGPLHF

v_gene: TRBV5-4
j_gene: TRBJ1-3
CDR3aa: CASSLDGNTIYF

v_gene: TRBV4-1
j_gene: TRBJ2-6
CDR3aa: CASSQVQLAGGMPYVLTF

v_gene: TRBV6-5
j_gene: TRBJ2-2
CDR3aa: CASTSFGGAGELFF

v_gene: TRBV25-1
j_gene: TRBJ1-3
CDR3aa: CASSEPGQIGNTIYF